This record concerns one TCR beta chain sequence. The CDR3 contains 13 residues. The V end lost 5 bases, the J end lost 7 bases, and 14 bases lay between the germline ends. Germline V gene sequence: CDR1 SGHVS, CDR2 FQNEAQ. The data were taken from a study of blood T cell repertoires in COVID-19. In the study overall: Sample material is recorded as cDNA or gDNA derived from T cells, B-cell-depleted T cells, or PBMCs.

As processed by the authors: Amplification of reference gene primers provided the estimated nucleated cell counts. Repertoires were generated with immunoSEQ multiplex PCR, while TCRdb's copy carries only in-frame clones and drops some. V and J calls and clone size are given by that table; D and trimming were obtained from the DNA. The sample has some 30,000 clones; roughly 90% are singletons. This chain joins TRBV7-8 and TRBJ1-2; D unclear. This receptor was taken from a man in his 70s with active or convalescent COVID-19. Sequencing was done on a sample of peripheral blood. The CDR3 loop is CASSAGWQVGYTF. The CDR3 nucleotides read TGTGCCAGCAGCGCGGGGTGGCAAGTTGGCTACACCTTC.